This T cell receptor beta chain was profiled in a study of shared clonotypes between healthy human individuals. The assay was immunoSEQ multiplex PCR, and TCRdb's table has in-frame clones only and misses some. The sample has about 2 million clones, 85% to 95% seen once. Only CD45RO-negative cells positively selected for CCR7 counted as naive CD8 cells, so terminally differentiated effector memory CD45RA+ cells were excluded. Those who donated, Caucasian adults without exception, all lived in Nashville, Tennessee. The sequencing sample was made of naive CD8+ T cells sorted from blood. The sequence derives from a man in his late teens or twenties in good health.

The CDR3 sequence: CASSLGITGELFF. The CDR3 region has the DNA TGTGCCAGCAGCTTGGGGATCACCGGGGAGCTGTTTTTT. The rearrangement links TRBV5-5 to TRBJ2-2; D not resolved. The CDR3 has 13 residues. The germline V gene has CDR1 SGHKS and CDR2 YYEKEE (reference sequence). V was cut by 0 bases and J by 4 bases, with 4 bases left in between.